Sequencing of this T cell receptor (beta chain) was carried out in a study of blood T cell repertoires in COVID-19. Looking at the study overall: Researchers got acute and convalescent COVID-19 samples from the United States, Italy and Spain. PBMCs, B-cell-depleted T cells, or T cells provided the cDNA or gDNA that made up the material.

How the authors handled the data: Reference gene primer amplification in the assay estimated nucleated cell counts. The method was immunoSEQ multiplex PCR; TCRdb's version includes in-frame clones alone and lacks a portion of them. The DNA was the basis for D and trimming; V, J and clone size are from that table. Of over 200,000 clones listed, roughly 84% were seen once; the top ten hold under 2.5%. V lost 11 bases and J 0 bases, leaving 10 bases between the germline ends. CDR1 and CDR2 from the germline V gene are MDHEN and SYDVKM. CDR3 length equals 12 residues. This TCR was sampled from a man aged 40-49 years with active or convalescent COVID-19. The rearrangement links TRBV28 to TRBJ1-1; D uncertain. The sequencing sample was made of peripheral blood. The CDR3 sequence is CASKPVNTEAFF. CDR3 sequence (DNA): TGTGCCTCCAAACCAGTGAACACTGAAGCTTTCTTT.